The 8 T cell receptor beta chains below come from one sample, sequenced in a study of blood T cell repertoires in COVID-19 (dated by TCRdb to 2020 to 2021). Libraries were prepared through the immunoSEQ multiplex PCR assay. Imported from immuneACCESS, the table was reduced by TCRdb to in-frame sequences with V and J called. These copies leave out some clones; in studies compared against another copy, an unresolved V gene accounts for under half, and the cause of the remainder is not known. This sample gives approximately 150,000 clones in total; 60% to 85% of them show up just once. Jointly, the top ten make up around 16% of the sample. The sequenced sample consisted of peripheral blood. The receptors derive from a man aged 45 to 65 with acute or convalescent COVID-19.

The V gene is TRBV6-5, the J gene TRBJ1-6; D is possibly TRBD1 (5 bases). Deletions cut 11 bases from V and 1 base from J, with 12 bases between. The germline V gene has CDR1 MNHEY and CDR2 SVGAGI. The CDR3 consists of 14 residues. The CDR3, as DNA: TGTGCCGGCGGGGGTAGGTCCTATAATTCACCCCTCCACTTT. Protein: CAGGGRSYNSPLHF.

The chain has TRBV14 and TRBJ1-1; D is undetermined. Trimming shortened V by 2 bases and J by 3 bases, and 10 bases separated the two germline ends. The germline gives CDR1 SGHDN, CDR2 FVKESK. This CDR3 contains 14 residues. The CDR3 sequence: CASSQTRTDTEAFF. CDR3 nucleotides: TGTGCCAGCAGCCAAACACGGACTGACACTGAAGCTTTCTTT.

This CDR3 reads CASSSSFDRAQETQYF. CDR3 nucleotides: TGTGCCAGCTCATCTTCATTCGACAGGGCCCAAGAGACCCAGTACTTC. The chain uses TRBV18 and TRBJ2-5; the match to TRBD1 covers 7 bases. Germline CDR1 is KGHSH and CDR2 is LQKENI. This CDR3 spans 16 amino acids. V dropped 5 bases and J dropped 1; count of bases not matched to a gene: 10.

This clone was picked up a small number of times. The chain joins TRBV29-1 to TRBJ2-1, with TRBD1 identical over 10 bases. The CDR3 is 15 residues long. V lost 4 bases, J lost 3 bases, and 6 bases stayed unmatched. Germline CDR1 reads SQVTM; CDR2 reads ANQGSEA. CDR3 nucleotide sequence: TGCAGCGTTGGCCCCGGGACAGGGGTCTACAATGAGCAGTTCTTC. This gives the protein CSVGPGTGVYNEQFF.

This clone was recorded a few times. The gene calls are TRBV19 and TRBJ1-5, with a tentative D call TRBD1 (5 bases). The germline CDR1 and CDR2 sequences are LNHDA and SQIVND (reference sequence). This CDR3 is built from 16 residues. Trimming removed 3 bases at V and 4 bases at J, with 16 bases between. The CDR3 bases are TGTGCCAGTAGTATCCCCTCCCCAGGGATAAATCAGCCCCAGCATTTT. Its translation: CASSIPSPGINQPQHF.

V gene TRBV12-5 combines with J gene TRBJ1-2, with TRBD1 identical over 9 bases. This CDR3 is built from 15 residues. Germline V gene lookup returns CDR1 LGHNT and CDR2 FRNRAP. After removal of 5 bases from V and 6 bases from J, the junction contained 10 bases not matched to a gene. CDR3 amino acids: CASGVTQGARDGYTF. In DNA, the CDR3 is TGTGCTAGTGGTGTAACACAGGGGGCGCGGGATGGCTACACCTTC.

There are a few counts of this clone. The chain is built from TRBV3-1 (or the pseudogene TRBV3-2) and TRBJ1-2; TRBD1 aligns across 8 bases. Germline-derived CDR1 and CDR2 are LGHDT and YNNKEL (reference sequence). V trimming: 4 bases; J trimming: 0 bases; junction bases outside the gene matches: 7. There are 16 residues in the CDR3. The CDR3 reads CASSPYGDRSNYGYTF. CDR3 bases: TGTGCCAGCAGCCCATATGGGGACAGGTCTAACTATGGCTACACCTTC.

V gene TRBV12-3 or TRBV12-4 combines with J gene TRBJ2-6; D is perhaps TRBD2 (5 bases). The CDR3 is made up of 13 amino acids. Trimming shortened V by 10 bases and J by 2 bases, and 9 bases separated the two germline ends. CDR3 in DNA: TGTGCCACCGGAGGTCCTGGGGCCAACGTCCTGACTTTC. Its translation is CATGGPGANVLTF.